Listed below are T cell receptor beta chains from one sample, sequenced in a study of cytomegalovirus exposure and HLA in healthy donors. Profiled with immunoSEQ multiplex PCR; TCRdb holds only in-frame clones, not every one. This sample has 80,000 to 95,000 clones, with about 69% found just once. Material: PBMCs. The receptors were sampled from a woman under 30 in good health and CMV-seropositive. Both conserved end residues are part of each CDR3. The order of the fields is V gene, J gene, CDR3 length, D gene, clone size, CDR3 protein, CDR3 DNA. A D gene is named only where the DNA matches it firmly. Where a row states a size, it is once, few, many or the class of an expanded clone; other rows omit it.

>TRBV4-2|TRBJ2-1|16|TRBD2|NA
CASSPQVLAGGDEQFF
TGTGCCAGCAGCCCCCAGGTACTAGCGGGAGGCGATGAGCAGTTCTTC
>TRBV19|TRBJ2-1|12|NA|few
CASSITPGFQFF
TGTGCCAGTAGTATCACACCAGGGTTTCAGTTCTTC
>TRBV7-9|TRBJ1-5|15|NA|NA
CASSGTYDRDQPQHF
TGTGCCAGCAGTGGGACTTACGATAGGGATCAGCCCCAGCATTTT
>TRBV7-8|TRBJ2-7|14|NA|once
CASSLYPGPAEQYF
TGTGCCAGCAGCTTATATCCAGGGCCCGCCGAGCAGTACTTC
>TRBV2|TRBJ2-7|14|TRBD1|NA
CASRTGTGALEQYF
TGTGCCAGCAGAACCGGGACAGGGGCCTTGGAGCAGTACTTC
>TRBV15|TRBJ2-7|12|NA|NA
CATSRDFYEQYF
TGTGCCACCAGCAGAGACTTCTACGAGCAGTACTTC
>TRBV6-1|TRBJ1-2|13|TRBD1|NA
CATGDRINYGYTF
TGTGCCACCGGGGACAGAATTAACTATGGCTACACCTTC
>TRBV5-6|TRBJ2-3|19|TRBD2|NA
CASSPGTSGTRNRTDTQYF
TGTGCCAGCAGCCCCGGGACTAGCGGGACCCGGAATCGAACAGATACGCAGTATTTT
>TRBV9|TRBJ2-7|14|NA|few
CASSADPSSYEQYF
TGTGCCAGCAGCGCTGATCCGAGCTCCTACGAGCAGTACTTC
>TRBV9|TRBJ2-5|18|NA|NA
CASSVATGGGGVQETQYF
TGTGCCAGCAGCGTAGCTACGGGCGGGGGCGGGGTACAAGAGACCCAGTACTTC
>TRBV28|TRBJ2-3|16|NA|NA
CASSDPGTRGTDTQYF
TGTGCCAGCAGTGACCCCGGGACTCGTGGCACAGATACGCAGTATTTT
>TRBV28|TRBJ2-1|14|NA|NA
CASTSPRRGNEQFF
TGTGCCAGCACCTCACCACGAAGAGGGAATGAGCAGTTCTTC
>TRBV28|TRBJ2-4|14|NA|NA
CASSLPGAKNIQYF
TGTGCCAGCAGTTTACCCGGGGCCAAAAACATTCAGTACTTC
>TRBV28|TRBJ1-1|13|NA|NA
CASGGHLNTEAFF
TGTGCCAGCGGTGGACACCTGAACACTGAAGCTTTCTTT
>TRBV20-1|TRBJ2-3|10|NA|NA
CSATGDTQYF
TGCAGTGCTACAGGGGATACGCAGTATTTT
>TRBV5-6|TRBJ1-5|17|NA|NA
CASSLGPIQGRNQPQHF
TGTGCCAGCAGCTTGGGGCCAATTCAGGGGCGCAATCAGCCCCAGCATTTT
>TRBV7-2|TRBJ2-1|14|TRBD2|few
CASSGSGGAGEQFF
TGTGCCAGCAGCGGTAGCGGGGGGGCCGGAGAGCAGTTCTTC
>TRBV6-4|TRBJ2-2|16|TRBD1|once
CASSRDSVSNTGELFF
TGTGCCAGCAGCAGGGACAGCGTCTCGAACACCGGGGAGCTGTTTTTT
>TRBV9|TRBJ2-1|13|NA|NA
CASSVPPGNEQFF
TGTGCCAGCAGCGTCCCGCCGGGCAATGAGCAGTTCTTC
>TRBV7-9|TRBJ2-1|15|NA|NA
CASSLVGGGYNEQFF
TGTGCCAGCAGCTTAGTAGGAGGCGGCTACAATGAGCAGTTCTTC
>TRBV10-3|TRBJ2-3|15|NA|NA
CAISESIQGGNTQYF
TGTGCCATCAGTGAGTCGATACAGGGTGGAAATACGCAGTATTTT
>TRBV27|TRBJ2-5|13|NA|few
CASSRGAQETQYF
TGTGCCAGCAGCAGGGGGGCCCAAGAGACCCAGTACTTC
>TRBV4-1|TRBJ2-1|16|TRBD2|few
CASSPRLAGGYNEQFF
TGCGCCAGCAGCCCGCGACTGGCGGGGGGGTACAATGAGCAGTTCTTC
>TRBV6-5|TRBJ1-2|15|NA|NA
CASSSGTQSGYGYTF
TGTGCCAGCAGTTCCGGGACACAATCCGGCTATGGCTACACCTTC
>TRBV9|TRBJ1-1|16|TRBD1|NA
CASSATGGGLATEAFF
TGTGCCAGCAGCGCTACAGGGGGCGGGTTGGCCACTGAAGCTTTCTTT
>TRBV7-9|TRBJ2-5|15|TRBD1|NA
CASTWGQGAEETQYF
TGTGCCAGCACCTGGGGACAGGGGGCGGAGGAGACCCAGTACTTC
>TRBV15|TRBJ1-5|16|TRBD1|NA
CATSRPRQGAAQPQHF
TGTGCCACCAGCAGACCGCGACAGGGGGCGGCGCAGCCCCAGCATTTT
>TRBV28|TRBJ1-2|13|NA|NA
CASSSRDRHGYTF
TGTGCCAGCAGTTCCCGAGACAGGCATGGCTACACCTTC
>TRBV7-2|TRBJ2-7|15|NA|NA
CASSLSTKAGDEQYF
TGTGCCAGCAGCTTGTCTACGAAGGCGGGCGACGAGCAGTACTTC
>TRBV19|TRBJ2-1|14|TRBD1|NA
CASSFGQGVKEQFF
TGTGCCAGTAGCTTCGGACAGGGGGTGAAGGAGCAGTTCTTC
>TRBV5-4|TRBJ2-2|15|TRBD2|NA
CASSVGLAGGGELFF
TGTGCCAGCAGCGTGGGACTAGCGGGGGGCGGGGAGCTGTTTTTT
>TRBV9|TRBJ2-7|14|TRBD2|NA
CASSASGRVYEQYF
TGTGCCAGCAGCGCTAGCGGGAGGGTTTACGAGCAGTACTTC
>TRBV30|TRBJ1-5|12|NA|once
CAWTTGGGTQHF
TGTGCCTGGACCACGGGCGGGGGGACCCAGCATTTT
>TRBV19|TRBJ2-1|15|NA|NA
CASSISDLGGLEQFF
TGTGCCAGTAGTATCTCTGATTTGGGTGGACTAGAGCAGTTCTTC
>TRBV6-5|TRBJ2-6|14|NA|few
CASSEISGANVLTF
TGTGCCAGCAGTGAGATCTCTGGGGCCAACGTCCTGACTTTC
>TRBV7-8|TRBJ1-5|13|TRBD1|NA
CASSADRGQPQHF
TGTGCCAGCAGCGCGGACAGGGGGCAGCCCCAGCATTTT
>TRBV13|TRBJ1-6|13|NA|NA
CASSLRRNSPLHF
TGTGCCAGCTCGTTACGGAGAAATTCACCCCTCCACTTT
>TRBV7-3|TRBJ2-7|14|NA|NA
CASSFGGGAYEQYF
TGTGCCAGCAGCTTCGGGGGTGGGGCCTACGAGCAGTACTTC
>TRBV18|TRBJ2-5|13|NA|once
CASSPAQEAPQYF
TGTGCCAGCTCACCTGCCCAGGAAGCCCCCCAGTACTTC
>TRBV5-4|TRBJ2-7|16|NA|NA
CASASILGPGTYEQYF
TGTGCCAGCGCTTCCATTCTCGGCCCAGGGACCTACGAGCAGTACTTC
>TRBV6-1|TRBJ1-6|15|TRBD1|NA
CASSRTGNYNSPLHF
TGTGCCAGCAGCCGGACAGGGAATTATAATTCACCCCTCCACTTT
>TRBV29-1|TRBJ1-2|14|TRBD1|NA
CSAEDRENNYGYTF
TGCAGCGCCGAGGACAGGGAGAATAACTATGGCTACACCTTC
>TRBV5-1|TRBJ2-3|13|NA|NA
CASSLLRGDTQYF
TGCGCCAGCAGCTTGCTCAGGGGCGATACGCAGTATTTT
>TRBV6-1|TRBJ1-2|14|NA|few
CASSEAQPNYGYTF
TGTGCCAGCAGTGAAGCACAGCCTAACTATGGCTACACCTTC
>TRBV9|TRBJ1-2|15|NA|NA
CASSNEDITNYGYTF
TGTGCCAGCAGCAATGAGGACATAACTAACTATGGCTACACCTTC
>TRBV10-3|TRBJ2-5|15|TRBD2|NA
CAIRWSSGDQETQYF
TGTGCCATCAGGTGGTCTAGCGGGGACCAAGAGACCCAGTACTTC
>TRBV25-1|TRBJ1-2|12|NA|NA
CASSELSYGYTF
TGTGCCAGCAGTGAACTGAGCTATGGCTACACCTTC
>TRBV6-6|TRBJ2-1|15|TRBD1|NA
CASSFRDRGYNEQFF
TGTGCCAGCAGTTTCCGGGACAGGGGATACAATGAGCAGTTCTTC